This TCR beta chain was identified during a study of blood T cells in healthy people across ages. Study in general: Roughly one uniquely barcoded beta molecule per two T cells was captured. Study-level points and caveats: Naive T cell percentage showed a strong correlation with the diversity of TCR beta. Higher diversity and more naive CD4+ cells were features of long-lived donors, compared to aged donors.

Donors were systemically healthy Caucasian individuals from Russia aged 6 to 90 years. It was with a sample-barcoded 5' primer and a J-beta primer mix that a second PCR of roughly 6 to 11 cycles was run. TCRdb redid the calling of the 5' RACE reads with MiXCR, one entry per CDR3 protein. The profile shows 1.5 million or so distinct CDR3 sequences, approximately 42% of them singletons. This clonotype was found a few times. Its antigen remains unidentified. This CDR3 has 15 amino acids. V was clipped by 4 bases and J by 2 bases, with 15 bases between them. Germline V gives CDR1 ENHRY, CDR2 SYGVKD. The chain couples TRBV10-3 to TRBJ2-7; no firm D call. The sequence came from a woman aged 18-29 years in good health. Material for sequencing was blood. The DNA for the CDR3 is TGTGCCATCAGTGGTGAGGTGGACGGAACCTACGAGCAGTACTTC. Encoded protein: CAISGEVDGTYEQYF.